These 21 T cell receptor beta chains were sequenced from one sample in a study of cytomegalovirus exposure and HLA in healthy donors. Some clones are missing from TCRdb's copy, which holds only in-frame ones; the method was immunoSEQ multiplex PCR. The profile shows 150,000 to 200,000 clones, around 88% of them singletons. Material: PBMCs. The receptor source for this set is a woman aged 18-30 years in good health and CMV-seronegative.

The chain has TRBV7-8 and TRBJ1-6, with D perhaps matching TRBD1 (5 bases). Germline values: CDR1 SGHVS, CDR2 FQNEAQ. The CDR3 length is 15 residues. The germline V and J ends were trimmed by 2 bases and 8 bases, with 13 bases remaining between them. CDR3 DNA sequence: TGTGCCAGCAGCTTATTTGCCGGGGGTGATTCACCCCTCCACTTT. Protein product: CASSLFAGGDSPLHF. Together with reference TRBV7-8 and TRBJ1-6, the CDR3 gives the full variable domain: GAGVSQSPRYKVAKRGQDVALRCDPISGHVSLFWYQQALGQGPEFLTYFQNEAQLDKSGLPSDRFFAERPEGSVSTLKIQRTQQEDSAVYLCASSLFAGGDSPLHFGNGTRLTVT.

The rearrangement uses TRBV7-6 and TRBJ1-2, with D possibly being TRBD1 (5 bases). Trimming took 4 bases from V and 7 from J, leaving 13 bases between them. The CDR3 length is 13 residues. From germline, CDR1 is SGHVS and CDR2 FNYEAQ. The CDR3: CASSSGPRGGYTF. CDR3 DNA sequence: TGTGCCAGCAGCTCAGGGCCCAGAGGTGGCTACACCTTC. Looking up the rest from reference TRBV7-6 and TRBJ1-2 gives the full variable domain: GAGVSQSPRYKVTKRGQDVALRCDPISGHVSLYWYRQALGQGPEFLTYFNYEAQQDKSGLPNDRFSAERPEGSISTLTIQRTEQRDSAMYRCASSSGPRGGYTFGSGTRLTVV.

J is TRBJ2-7 and V is TRBV27; D is unclear. Per the germline V gene, CDR1 is MNHEY and CDR2 is SMNVEV (reference sequence). V lost 0 bases, J lost 5 bases, and 14 bases lay in between. This CDR3 spans 15 amino acids. DNA for the CDR3: TGTGCCAGCAGTTTATCGTACAGATCAACCGACGAGCAGTACTTC. Its translation: CASSLSYRSTDEQYF.

This clone has more than one count but fewer than ten. The chain recombines TRBV11-2 with TRBJ2-7; possibly TRBD1 for D (5 bases). With 4 bases removed from V and 1 base from J, the gap between germline ends came to 11 bases. The germline V gene encodes CDR1 SGHAT and CDR2 FQNNGV. CDR3 length: 14 amino acids. For the CDR3, the DNA is TGTGCCAGCAGCTCCTCTAGGACATCCTACGAGCAGTACTTC. Translating it yields CASSSSRTSYEQYF. The full variable domain, with the rest looked up from reference TRBV11-2 and TRBJ2-7, is EAGVAQSPRYKIIEKRQSVAFWCNPISGHATLYWYQQILGQGPKLLIQFQNNGVVDDSQLPKDRFSAERLKGVDSTLKIQPAKLEDSAVYLCASSSSRTSYEQYFGPGTRLTVT.

This clone was counted only a few times. CDR3 nucleotide sequence: TGTGCCAGCAGTCCGGGACAGGGAGGGTCGGAAGCTTTCTTT. Its translation: CASSPGQGGSEAFF. The chain couples TRBV6-5 to TRBJ1-1; 9 bases are a match to TRBD1. Germline V gene data show CDR1 as MNHEY and CDR2 as SVGAGI. With 5 bases clipped from V and 8 bases from J, the junction kept 9 bases outside the gene matches. The CDR3 runs 14 residues.

V usage is TRBV27 and J usage is TRBJ2-5; TRBD2 matches at 11 bases. Germline V CDR1 and CDR2: MNHEY, SMNVEV (reference sequence). This CDR3 has 17 residues. V was pared by 3 bases and J by 2 bases, with 8 bases of the junction left unmatched. The CDR3 reads CASSLASGRPGQETQYF. For the CDR3, the DNA is TGTGCCAGCAGTTTGGCTAGCGGGAGGCCCGGGCAAGAGACCCAGTACTTC.

The table lists this clone with a count of one. The J gene is TRBJ2-7, the V gene TRBV4-2, with D uncertain. Germline CDR1 and CDR2: LGHNA and YNFKEQ. The CDR3 sequence is 15 residues long. V lost 0 bases, J lost 2 bases, and 11 bases lay in between. The chain's CDR3 is CASSQDMATTYEQYF. CDR3 nucleotide sequence: TGTGCCAGCAGCCAAGATATGGCCACTACCTACGAGCAGTACTTC.

The J gene is TRBJ1-1, the V gene TRBV2, with D possibly matching TRBD1 (6 bases). V was pared by 7 bases and J by 3 bases, with 18 bases between. Germline CDR1 reads SNHLY; CDR2 reads FYNNEI. The CDR3 is made up of 15 amino acids. CDR3 sequence reads: CASKGGGSLYTEAFF. CDR3 nucleotides: TGTGCCAGCAAGGGGGGGGGCAGCTTATACACTGAAGCTTTCTTT.

The chain recombines TRBV5-1 with TRBJ1-2, with 8 bases matching TRBD1. CDR1 and CDR2 (germline): SGHRS, YFSETQ. The CDR3 consists of 15 residues. The V and J ends lost 0 bases and 2 bases, in that order; junction bases with no gene match: 3. CDR3 region: CASSLGDRGNYGYTF. DNA for the CDR3: TGCGCCAGCAGCTTGGGAGACAGGGGAAACTATGGCTACACCTTC.

The rearrangement links TRBV7-9 to TRBJ2-1; D is possibly TRBD1 (7 bases). The CDR3 has 16 amino acids. The ends were cut back, 0 bases at V and 8 bases at J, with 17 bases in the middle. Germline assignment: CDR1 SEHNR and CDR2 FQNEAQ (reference sequence). Here the CDR3 DNA reads TGTGCCAGCAGCTTAGCGAGGAGGGGACAGACCGATGAGCAGTTCTTC. Amino acids: CASSLARRGQTDEQFF.

This clone has just one count. This chain uses TRBV7-2 with TRBJ2-3, with D uncertain. The CDR3 is 15 residues long. Germline CDR1 reads SGHTA; CDR2 reads FQGNSA. With 0 bases removed from V and 0 bases from J, the gap between germline ends came to 7 bases. The CDR3 protein is CASSLARASTDTQYF. As DNA, the CDR3 is TGTGCCAGCAGCTTAGCGCGAGCTAGCACAGATACGCAGTATTTT.

This rearrangement joins TRBV6-5 to TRBJ2-3, with TRBD2 matching over 10 bases. CDR1 and CDR2 (germline): MNHEY, SVGAGI. V was pared by 7 bases and J by 4 bases, with 8 bases of the junction left unmatched. This CDR3 spans 15 amino acids. In DNA form, the CDR3 reads TGTGCCAGCACCCTAGCGGGAGCCCGCCCAGATACGCAGTATTTT. It codes for CASTLAGARPDTQYF.

The rearrangement joins TRBV10-2 to TRBJ1-5; TRBD1 matches at 10 bases. The V and J ends lost 4 bases and 4 bases, in that order; junction bases with no gene match: 4. Germline CDR1 and CDR2: WSHSY and SAAADI. The CDR3 is 15 residues long. The CDR3 reads CASSATGGRNQPQHF. The CDR3 nucleotides are TGCGCCAGCAGTGCGACAGGGGGCCGGAATCAGCCCCAGCATTTT.

The chain has TRBV30 and TRBJ1-1; TRBD1 agrees at 8 bases. This CDR3 has 15 amino acids. After removal of 2 bases from V and 5 bases from J, the junction contained 10 bases not matched to a gene. Germline V lookup: CDR1 GTSNPN, CDR2 SVGIG (reference sequence). This chain's CDR3 is CAWSLERTGRTEAFF. Here the CDR3 DNA reads TGTGCCTGGAGTCTAGAGAGGACAGGGAGAACTGAAGCTTTCTTT.

V is TRBV29-1 and J is TRBJ2-2; D is unclear. Trimming stripped 5 bases from V and 4 bases from J, with 17 bases between. CDR1 SQVTM and CDR2 ANQGSEA come from the germline V gene. The CDR3 covers 15 residues. The CDR3 loop is CSVRPPGRFTGELFF. In DNA, the CDR3 is TGCAGCGTTCGTCCCCCCGGCAGGTTCACCGGGGAGCTGTTTTTT.

The J gene is TRBJ1-1, the V gene TRBV5-8; D uncertain. Germline lookup yields CDR1 SGHTS and CDR2 YDEGEE. The CDR3 extends over 15 amino acids. Trimming stripped 4 bases from V and 4 bases from J, with 17 bases between. The chain's CDR3 is CASSHKGRVGTEAFF. Written as DNA, the CDR3 is TGTGCCAGCAGCCATAAAGGTCGGGTAGGCACTGAAGCTTTCTTT.

The rearrangement links TRBV28 to TRBJ2-1; possibly TRBD2 for D (6 bases). Germline loops: CDR1 MDHEN, CDR2 SYDVKM. Trimming took 4 bases from V and 5 from J, leaving 15 bases between them. This CDR3 is 15 amino acids long. CDR3 residues: CASSSRGRGDNEQFF. CDR3 bases: TGTGCCAGCAGTTCGCGGGGAAGGGGTGACAATGAGCAGTTCTTC.

The chain joins TRBV5-4 to TRBJ1-1; 7 bases line up with TRBD1. Looked up from germline, CDR1 is SGHNT and CDR2 is YYREEE (reference sequence). The length of the CDR3 is 15 residues. J was trimmed by 3 bases and V by 3 bases; bases with no gene match: 8. CDR3 sequence reads: CASSYRQGGYTEAFF. For the CDR3, the DNA is TGTGCCAGCAGCTACCGACAGGGTGGGTACACTGAAGCTTTCTTT.

This rearrangement joins TRBV10-3 to TRBJ2-3; D remains unclear. V lost 3 bases and J 4 bases, leaving 14 bases between the germline ends. The CDR3 runs to 15 residues. Germline CDR1 reads ENHRY; CDR2 reads SYGVKD. The CDR3 is CAISDRARVPDTQYF. Here the CDR3 DNA reads TGTGCCATCAGTGATCGAGCCCGAGTACCAGATACGCAGTATTTT.

The chain employs TRBV27 and TRBJ2-3; D uncertain. The CDR3 contains 15 residues. CDR1 and CDR2 from the germline V gene are MNHEY and SMNVEV (reference sequence). Trimming pared 5 bases from V and 0 bases from J, leaving 12 bases between. CDR3: CASSLAAPSTDTQYF. CDR3 DNA sequence: TGTGCCAGCAGTCTCGCGGCACCTAGCACAGATACGCAGTATTTT.

V usage is TRBV14 and J usage is TRBJ1-2, with 8 bases lining up with TRBD1. This CDR3 has 16 residues. The germline V gene has CDR1 SGHDN and CDR2 FVKESK. V gave up 0 bases and J gave up 6 bases; unmatched junction bases: 9. CDR3 coding DNA: TGTGCCAGCAGCCAAGACTTTCGACAGGGGAGGCATGGCTACACCTTC. Protein sequence: CASSQDFRQGRHGYTF.